The T cell receptor (beta chain) described here comes from a study of blood T cell repertoires in COVID-19. Study summary: Italy, Spain and the United States were the sources of the convalescent and acute COVID-19 samples.

Measured with immunoSEQ multiplex PCR; TCRdb has only the in-frame clones, and not every one. The table shows about 150,000 clones, with 83% occurring only once. Trimming stripped 2 bases from V and 3 bases from J, with 14 bases between. The CDR3 has 16 residues. Germline CDR1 is SGHRS and CDR2 is YFSETQ. The J gene is TRBJ2-2, the V gene TRBV5-1; TRBD2 might be the D (7 bases). Sequenced sample: peripheral blood. This TCR came from a woman in her sixties with COVID-19, enrolled during active disease. Here the CDR3 reads CASSFRAGADTGELFF. DNA of the CDR3: TGCGCCAGCAGCTTTAGGGCGGGGGCGGACACCGGGGAGCTGTTTTTT.